This T cell receptor (beta chain) comes out of a study of cytotoxic CD8 clonotypes in ibrutinib-treated CLL. The V end was cut by 6 bases, the J end by 3 bases, with 8 bases between. Germline V CDR1 and CDR2: SGDLS, YYNGEE. The CDR3 spans 12 residues. T cells were sequenced at a targeted depth of 1 in 200,000 to 1 in 1 million. Sequenced by immunoSEQ multiplex PCR; TCRdb stores in-frame clones only, minus some. The table shows 250,000 to 350,000 clones, with around 77% occurring only once. V and J are TRBV9 and TRBJ2-3, with TRBD2 as a possible D gene (6 bases). The sample was PBMCs, taken at disease progression, from a patient treated with ibrutinib. This clonotype originated in a human donor with chronic lymphocytic leukemia. CDR3 in amino acids: CASTRGTDTQYF. The CDR3 DNA reads TGTGCCAGCACCCGGGGGACAGATACGCAGTATTTT.